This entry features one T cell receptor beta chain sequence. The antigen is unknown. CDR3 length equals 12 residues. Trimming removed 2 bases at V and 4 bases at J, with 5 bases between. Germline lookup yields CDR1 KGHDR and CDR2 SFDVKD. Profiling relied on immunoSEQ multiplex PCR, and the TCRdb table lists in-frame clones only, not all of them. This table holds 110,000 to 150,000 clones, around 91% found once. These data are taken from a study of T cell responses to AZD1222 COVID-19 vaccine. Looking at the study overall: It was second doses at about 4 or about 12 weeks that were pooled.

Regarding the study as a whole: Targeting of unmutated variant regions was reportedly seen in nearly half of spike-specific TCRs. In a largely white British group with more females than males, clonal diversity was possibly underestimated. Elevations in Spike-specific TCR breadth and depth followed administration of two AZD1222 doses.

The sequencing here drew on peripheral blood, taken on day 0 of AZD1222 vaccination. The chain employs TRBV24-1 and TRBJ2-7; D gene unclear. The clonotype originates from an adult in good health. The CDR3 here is CATSDYSYEQYF. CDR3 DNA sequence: TGTGCCACCAGTGATTACTCTTACGAGCAGTACTTC.